Following are 25 T cell receptor beta chains from one sample sequenced in a study of T cells in Graves' hyperthyroidism and ophthalmopathy. TCR beta CDR3 regions were amplified from RNA transcripts. The HTBI primer set served for first-round RT-PCR of the TCR CDR3. TCRdb processed the multiplex PCR reads anew with MiXCR; each CDR3 protein has one entry. Of approximately 530,000 distinct CDR3 sequences listed, 16% are singletons. The material sequenced was blood. These receptors all stem from a woman in her late teens or twenties with Graves' hyperthyroidism.

This clonotype turned up a few times. The V call is TRBV12-3 or TRBV12-4, the J call TRBJ1-3; D unresolved. V lost 6 bases and J lost 2, with 5 bases in between. The CDR3 is 12 residues long. CDR3 in amino acids: CASRMAGNTIYF. Here the CDR3 DNA reads TGTGCCAGCAGGATGGCTGGAAACACCATATATTTT.

This clonotype was counted at least ten times. This chain links TRBV7-9 with TRBJ2-1; possibly TRBD2 for D (7 bases). This CDR3 contains 14 residues. The V gene's germline CDR1 is SEHNR and CDR2 FQNEAQ (reference sequence). V was trimmed by 6 bases and J by 7 bases, leaving 16 bases between them. CDR3 DNA: TGTGCCAGCAGGAAGGACAGCGGGATAAATGAGCAGTTCTTC. This sequence encodes CASRKDSGINEQFF.

This clonotype was counted ten times or more. The V call is TRBV6-5, the J call TRBJ2-3; D is unclear. Germline CDR1 is MNHEY and CDR2 is SVGAGI. V shed 8 bases and J shed 0 bases, with 15 bases lying between them. This CDR3 is built from 15 residues. CDR3 sequence reads: CASVLGYSSTDTQYF. The CDR3 nucleotides read TGTGCCAGCGTACTCGGGTACTCTAGCACAGATACGCAGTATTTT.

Ten or more counts support this clonotype. The V call is TRBV12-3 or TRBV12-4, the J call TRBJ2-3; either TRBD1 or TRBD2 may fit D (5 bases each). Trimming took off 8 bases at V and 2 bases at J, with 8 bases between the two ends. There are 12 residues in the CDR3. This CDR3 reads CASRDHTDTQYF. The CDR3 DNA reads as TGTGCCAGCCGGGACCACACAGATACGCAGTATTTT.

There are a few counts of this clonotype. This rearrangement joins TRBV18 to TRBJ2-7; a weak D match, TRBD1 (6 bases). Trimming took 3 bases from V and 6 from J, leaving 18 bases between them. Per germline, CDR1 KGHSH and CDR2 LQKENI. The CDR3 covers 15 residues. In nucleotides, the CDR3 is TGTGCCAGCTCACCTCTCGGGGCAGGGGACGCCGAGCAGTACTTC. It is translated as CASSPLGAGDAEQYF.

This clonotype was counted only a few times. The rearrangement links TRBV9 to TRBJ1-3, with a tentative D call TRBD1 (6 bases). In germline, CDR1 is SGDLS, CDR2 YYNGEE. The V end lost 3 bases, the J end lost 4 bases, and 14 bases lay between the germline ends. The CDR3 loop spans 15 amino acids. The chain's CDR3 is CASSASGGGGNTIYF. Here the CDR3 DNA reads TGTGCCAGCAGCGCCTCTGGGGGGGGCGGAAACACCATATATTTT.

The genes are TRBV7-2 and TRBJ1-6; D is possibly TRBD1 (5 bases). This CDR3 spans 15 amino acids. Trimming removed 0 bases at V and 7 bases at J, with 10 bases between. Germline CDR1 and CDR2: SGHTA and FQGNSA. In nucleotides, the CDR3 is TGTGCCAGCAGCTTAGCGAGGGGCCGGAATTCACCCCTCCACTTT. Its translation: CASSLARGRNSPLHF.

This clonotype was seen ten or more times. J is TRBJ2-1 and V is TRBV12-3 or TRBV12-4, with 13 bases fitting TRBD2. The junction had 19 bases not matched to a gene; V was cut back by 8 bases and J by 0 bases. The CDR3 spans 21 residues. The CDR3 loop is CASPIKYPGLAGESSYNEQFF. The CDR3 region has the DNA TGTGCCAGCCCCATTAAATACCCAGGACTAGCGGGAGAGAGCTCCTACAATGAGCAGTTCTTC.

Regarding this clonotype: Compared with germline, one end of the junction differs, possibly owing to a read error. The V and J genes are TRBV6-2 or TRBV6-3 and TRBJ2-5, with TRBD2 matching over 12 bases. The length of the CDR3 is 16 residues. Germline-derived CDR1 and CDR2 are MNHEY and SVGEGT. The CDR3 reads CASSSRLAGDQEAQYF. Here the CDR3 DNA reads TGTGCCAGCAGTTCCCGACTAGCGGGGGACCAAGAGGCCCAGTACTTC.

This clonotype appeared many times. The chain combines TRBV12-3 or TRBV12-4 with TRBJ1-4, with no clear D. CDR3 length: 13 residues. Between the trimmed V and J ends, which lost 8 bases and 0 bases, there was a span of 7 bases. The CDR3 reads CASGRATNEKLFF. The CDR3 DNA follows: TGTGCCAGCGGCAGAGCAACTAATGAAAAACTGTTTTTT.

The chain is built from TRBV27 and TRBJ2-5, with a tentative D call TRBD1 (6 bases). This CDR3 has 15 residues. Trimming stripped 4 bases from V and 4 bases from J, with 16 bases between. Germline assignment: CDR1 MNHEY and CDR2 SMNVEV (reference sequence). For the CDR3, the DNA is TGTGCCAGCAGTTGGTCTACAGGGTCGGGAGAGACCCAGTACTTC. This sequence encodes CASSWSTGSGETQYF.

The rearrangement uses TRBV20-1 and TRBJ2-2; a weak D match, TRBD2 (5 bases). Germline-derived CDR1 and CDR2 are DFQATT and SNEGSKA (reference sequence). Deletions cut 3 bases from V and 4 bases from J, with 12 bases between. The CDR3 runs 14 residues. The chain's CDR3 is CSASYGMSTGELFF. The CDR3 DNA reads TGCAGTGCTAGTTACGGGATGAGCACCGGGGAGCTGTTTTTT.

There are a few counts of this clonotype. V usage is TRBV7-9 and J usage is TRBJ2-4, with 10 positions matching TRBD1. Trimming at V came to 5 bases and at J to 4 bases, leaving 11 bases not matched to a gene. CDR3 length equals 17 residues. CDR1 SEHNR and CDR2 FQNEAQ come from the germline V gene (reference sequence). CDR3 DNA sequence: TGTGCCAGCAGCCCATTGGGACAGGGGAAGGGTAAAAACATTCAGTACTTC. Protein product: CASSPLGQGKGKNIQYF. The entire variable domain, with the rest obtained from reference TRBV7-9 and TRBJ2-4, is as follows: DTGVSQNPRHKITKRGQNVTFRCDPISEHNRLYWYRQTLGQGPEFLTYFQNEAQLEKSRLLSDRFSAERPKGSFSTLEIQRTEQGDSAMYLCASSPLGQGKGKNIQYFGAGTRLSVL.

The rearrangement joins TRBV5-1 to TRBJ2-7; 13 positions agree with TRBD2. The CDR3 contains 15 residues. Trimming took 3 bases from V and 2 from J; bases not matched to a gene: 2. CDR1 and CDR2 from the germline V gene are SGHRS and YFSETQ. CDR3 sequence: CASSWTSGSPYEQYF. As DNA, the CDR3 is TGCGCCAGCAGCTGGACTAGCGGGAGTCCCTACGAGCAGTACTTC.

This clonotype was detected many times. The DNA of the CDR3 is TGTGCCAGCAGTCCCACCCCGACAGGGGGTTCAAGCATTCAGTACTTC. As protein: CASSPTPTGGSSIQYF. This sequence joins TRBV6-1 and TRBJ2-4; TRBD1 matches at 9 bases. Germline V gene sequence: CDR1 MNHNS, CDR2 SASEGT. Trimming cost V 5 bases and J 9 bases; bases outside gene matches: 14. CDR3 length equals 16 residues.

This clonotype was observed a handful of times. The chain recombines TRBV7-9 with TRBJ2-7, with 8 bases lining up with TRBD2. The CDR3 has 15 amino acids. The germline CDR1 and CDR2 sequences are SEHNR and FQNEAQ (reference sequence). The trim removed 4 bases at V and 0 bases at J, leaving 5 bases unmatched. The CDR3 loop is CASSSERERSYEQYF. CDR3 sequence (DNA): TGTGCCAGCAGCTCAGAGCGGGAGCGCTCCTACGAGCAGTACTTC.

The chain has TRBV5-1 and TRBJ2-2; perhaps TRBD1 as D (5 bases). From germline, CDR1 is SGHRS and CDR2 YFSETQ. Trimming left V 1 base short and J 3 bases short, with 10 bases between. CDR3 length: 15 amino acids. The CDR3 DNA reads TGCGCCAGCAGCTTGTCTGGGGCGGACACCGGGGAGCTGTTTTTT. It yields the protein CASSLSGADTGELFF.

This clonotype was counted at least ten times. J is TRBJ2-1 and V is TRBV2, with no clear D. Trimming took off 7 bases at V and 4 bases at J, with 11 bases between the two ends. The CDR3 is 13 residues long. CDR1 SNHLY and CDR2 FYNNEI come from the germline V gene. CDR3 in DNA: TGTGCCAGCAACCCCCCCGATTACAATGAGCAGTTCTTC. Translating gives CASNPPDYNEQFF.

This sequence joins TRBV7-8 and TRBJ1-6, with 7 nucleotides matching TRBD1. In germline, CDR1 is SGHVS, CDR2 FQNEAQ. There are 16 residues in the CDR3. The V and J ends lost 6 bases and 0 bases, in that order; junction bases with no gene match: 5. CDR3 sequence: CASSTSGGSYNSPLHF. CDR3 in DNA: TGTGCCAGCAGTACCTCAGGGGGCTCCTATAATTCACCCCTCCACTTT.

This clonotype has a count of ten or more. The chain is built from TRBV5-5 and TRBJ2-1, with D unresolved. Germline CDR1 is SGHKS and CDR2 is YYEKEE (reference sequence). V lost 7 bases, J lost 5 bases, and 7 bases lay in between. The CDR3 length is 11 residues. The CDR3 is CASGLHNEQFF. The DNA of the CDR3 is TGTGCCAGCGGTCTCCACAATGAGCAGTTCTTC.

The chain has TRBV28 and TRBJ2-1; 7 bases are shared with TRBD1. With the DNA end fitting TRBJ2-7 better, the J assignment may be wrong. The V gene's germline CDR1 is MDHEN and CDR2 SYDVKM. CDR3 length equals 16 residues. For the CDR3, the DNA is TGTGCCAGCAGTTTATTTGAGACAGGGTTATACAATGAGCAGTACTTC. Amino acids: CASSLFETGLYNEQYF.

This clonotype was counted a few times. The rearrangement joins TRBV6-5 to TRBJ2-6; possibly TRBD2 for D (6 bases). Germline V CDR1 and CDR2: MNHEY, SVGAGI. The CDR3 contains 17 residues. V lost 0 bases and J 4 bases, leaving 13 bases between the germline ends. For the CDR3, the DNA is TGTGCCAGCAGTTACTCTGTTATCGCGGGAGGGGCCAACGTCCTGACTTTC. Protein: CASSYSVIAGGANVLTF.

This clonotype was seen more than once but under ten times. This sequence joins TRBV20-1 and TRBJ1-2, with D perhaps matching TRBD1 (6 bases). V gave up 4 bases and J gave up 4 bases, with 19 bases separating them. Germline CDR1 is DFQATT and CDR2 is SNEGSKA (reference sequence). The CDR3 runs 15 residues. CDR3 bases: TGCAGTGCTACCCCCTCCGGGGGCTGGCCCTATGGCTACACCTTC. Its protein is CSATPSGGWPYGYTF.

This clonotype was counted between two and nine times. V and J are TRBV19 and TRBJ2-1; 9 bases map to TRBD2. V lost 5 bases to trimming and J lost 8 bases; unmatched junction nucleotides: 16. Germline CDR1 and CDR2: LNHDA and SQIVND (reference sequence). The CDR3 has 17 amino acids. CDR3 sequence: CASSPRAGSGSSDEQFF. As DNA, the CDR3 is TGTGCCAGTAGTCCCCGTGCGGGTAGCGGGAGTAGCGATGAGCAGTTCTTC.

The chain couples TRBV20-1 to TRBJ2-7; TRBD1 matches at 10 bases. Germline CDR1 DFQATT, CDR2 SNEGSKA (reference sequence). This CDR3 is 16 amino acids long. V lost 1 base, J lost 2 bases, and 8 bases stayed unmatched. DNA of the CDR3: TGCAGTGCTAGAGGGGGTGGGGGGACAGGGGCCTACGAGCAGTACTTC. Its protein product is CSARGGGGTGAYEQYF.